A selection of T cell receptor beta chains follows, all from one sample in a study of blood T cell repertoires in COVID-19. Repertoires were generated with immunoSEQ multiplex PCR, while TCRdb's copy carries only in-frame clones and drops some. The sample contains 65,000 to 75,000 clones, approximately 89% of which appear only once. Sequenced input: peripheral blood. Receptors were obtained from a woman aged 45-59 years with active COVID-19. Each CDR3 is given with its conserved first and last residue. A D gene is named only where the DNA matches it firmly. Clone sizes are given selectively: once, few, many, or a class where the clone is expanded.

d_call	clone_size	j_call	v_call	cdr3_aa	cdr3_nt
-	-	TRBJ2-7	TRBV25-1	CASSERSSYEQYF	TGTGCCAGCTCGGAGCGGAGTAGCTACGAGCAGTACTTC
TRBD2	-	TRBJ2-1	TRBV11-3	CASSLSRGSYNEQFF	TGTGCCAGCAGCTTATCGCGGGGGTCCTACAATGAGCAGTTCTTC
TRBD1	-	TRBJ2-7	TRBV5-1	CASSLAQGVLYEQYF	TGCGCCAGCAGCTTGGCACAGGGGGTTTTGTACGAGCAGTACTTC
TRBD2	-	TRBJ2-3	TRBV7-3	CASSLRPGGGTDTQYF	TGTGCCAGCAGCTTAAGGCCGGGAGGTGGCACAGATACGCAGTATTTT
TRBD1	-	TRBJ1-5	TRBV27	CASSLRPPGQGNNQPQHF	TGTGCCAGCAGTCTCCGACCTCCGGGACAGGGGAACAATCAGCCCCAGCATTTT
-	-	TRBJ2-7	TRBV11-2	CASSLEPGTYEQYF	TGTGCCAGCAGCTTAGAACCGGGTACCTACGAGCAGTACTTC
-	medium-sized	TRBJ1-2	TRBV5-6	CASSFGGRDGYTF	TGTGCCAGCAGCTTCGGGGGTCGGGATGGCTACACCTTC
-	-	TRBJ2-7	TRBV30	CAWSPPGISYEQYF	TGTGCCTGGAGTCCCCCGGGAATCTCCTACGAGCAGTACTTC
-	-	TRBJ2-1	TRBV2	CASSEAWASAHNEQFF	TGTGCCAGCAGTGAAGCTTGGGCTAGCGCGCACAATGAGCAGTTCTTC
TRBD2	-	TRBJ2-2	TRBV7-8	CASSLVASGANTGELFF	TGTGCCAGCAGCTTAGTGGCTAGCGGGGCGAACACCGGGGAGCTGTTTTTT
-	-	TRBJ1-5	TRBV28	CASVPPGPPGHQPQHF	TGTGCCAGCGTCCCCCCAGGGCCTCCTGGGCATCAGCCCCAGCATTTT
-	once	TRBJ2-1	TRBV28	CASSLETPNNEQFF	TGTGCCAGCAGTTTAGAAACTCCAAACAATGAGCAGTTCTTC
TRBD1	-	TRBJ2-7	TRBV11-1	CASSQEQGASEQYF	TGTGCCAGCAGCCAAGAACAGGGGGCTAGCGAGCAGTACTTC
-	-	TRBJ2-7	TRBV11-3	CASSLDGTVQYF	TGTGCCAGCAGCTTAGATGGCACCGTGCAGTACTTC
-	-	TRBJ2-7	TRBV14	CASSSLMEIYEQYF	TGTGCCAGCAGCAGCCTGATGGAGATCTACGAGCAGTACTTC
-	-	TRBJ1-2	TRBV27	CASSLSDGKNYGYTF	TGTGCCAGCAGTTTATCGGACGGGAAAAACTATGGCTACACCTTC
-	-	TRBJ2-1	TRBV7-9	CASSLPWGQRNNEQFF	TGTGCCAGCAGTCTCCCCTGGGGGCAGAGAAACAATGAGCAGTTCTTC
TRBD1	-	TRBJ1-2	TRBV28	CASTFGQGANYGYTF	TGTGCCAGCACCTTCGGACAGGGTGCTAACTATGGCTACACCTTC
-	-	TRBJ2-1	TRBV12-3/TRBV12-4	CASSPQYNEQFF	TGTGCCAGCAGTCCCCAATACAATGAGCAGTTCTTC
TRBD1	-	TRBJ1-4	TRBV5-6	CASSSDRVGEKLFF	TGTGCCAGCAGCTCCGACAGGGTGGGTGAAAAACTGTTTTTT
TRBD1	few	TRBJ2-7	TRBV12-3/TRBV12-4	CASSPGQYEQYF	TGTGCCAGCAGTCCGGGACAGTACGAGCAGTACTTC
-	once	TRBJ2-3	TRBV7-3	CASSLGLRGTDTQYF	TGTGCCAGCAGCTTAGGGTTACGGGGCACAGATACGCAGTATTTT
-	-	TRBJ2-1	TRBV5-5	CASSLGVTYNEQFF	TGTGCCAGCAGCTTGGGTGTAACCTACAATGAGCAGTTCTTC
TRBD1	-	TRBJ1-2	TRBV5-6	CASSPPGTGGPYGYTF	TGTGCCAGCAGCCCACCCGGGACAGGGGGCCCCTATGGCTACACCTTC
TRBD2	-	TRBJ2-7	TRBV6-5	CASRRLAGGSYEQYF	TGTGCCAGCCGAAGATTAGCGGGAGGGTCCTACGAGCAGTACTTC
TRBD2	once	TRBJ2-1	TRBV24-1	CATSDFTSGSYNEQFF	TGTGCCACCAGTGATTTTACTAGCGGTTCCTACAATGAGCAGTTCTTC
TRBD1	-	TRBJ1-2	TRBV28	CASSVQGATHYGYTF	TGTGCCAGCAGTGTACAGGGGGCCACTCACTATGGCTACACCTTC
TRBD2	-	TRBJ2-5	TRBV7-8	CASSLNPGTSRETQYF	TGTGCCAGCAGCCTTAACCCCGGGACTAGCAGGGAGACCCAGTACTTC
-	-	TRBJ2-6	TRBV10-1	CASRSGQENSGANVLTF	TGCGCCAGCAGATCGGGACAAGAAAACTCTGGGGCCAACGTCCTGACTTTC
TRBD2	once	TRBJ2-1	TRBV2	CASSEVGLAGFDEQFF	TGTGCCAGCAGTGAAGTGGGACTAGCGGGATTCGATGAGCAGTTCTTC
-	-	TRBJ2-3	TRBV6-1	CASSEWTTSTDTQYF	TGTGCCAGCAGTGAATGGACAACTAGCACAGATACGCAGTATTTT
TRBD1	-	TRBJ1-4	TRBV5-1	CASSKDREPNEKLFF	TGCGCCAGCAGCAAGGACAGGGAACCTAATGAAAAACTGTTTTTT